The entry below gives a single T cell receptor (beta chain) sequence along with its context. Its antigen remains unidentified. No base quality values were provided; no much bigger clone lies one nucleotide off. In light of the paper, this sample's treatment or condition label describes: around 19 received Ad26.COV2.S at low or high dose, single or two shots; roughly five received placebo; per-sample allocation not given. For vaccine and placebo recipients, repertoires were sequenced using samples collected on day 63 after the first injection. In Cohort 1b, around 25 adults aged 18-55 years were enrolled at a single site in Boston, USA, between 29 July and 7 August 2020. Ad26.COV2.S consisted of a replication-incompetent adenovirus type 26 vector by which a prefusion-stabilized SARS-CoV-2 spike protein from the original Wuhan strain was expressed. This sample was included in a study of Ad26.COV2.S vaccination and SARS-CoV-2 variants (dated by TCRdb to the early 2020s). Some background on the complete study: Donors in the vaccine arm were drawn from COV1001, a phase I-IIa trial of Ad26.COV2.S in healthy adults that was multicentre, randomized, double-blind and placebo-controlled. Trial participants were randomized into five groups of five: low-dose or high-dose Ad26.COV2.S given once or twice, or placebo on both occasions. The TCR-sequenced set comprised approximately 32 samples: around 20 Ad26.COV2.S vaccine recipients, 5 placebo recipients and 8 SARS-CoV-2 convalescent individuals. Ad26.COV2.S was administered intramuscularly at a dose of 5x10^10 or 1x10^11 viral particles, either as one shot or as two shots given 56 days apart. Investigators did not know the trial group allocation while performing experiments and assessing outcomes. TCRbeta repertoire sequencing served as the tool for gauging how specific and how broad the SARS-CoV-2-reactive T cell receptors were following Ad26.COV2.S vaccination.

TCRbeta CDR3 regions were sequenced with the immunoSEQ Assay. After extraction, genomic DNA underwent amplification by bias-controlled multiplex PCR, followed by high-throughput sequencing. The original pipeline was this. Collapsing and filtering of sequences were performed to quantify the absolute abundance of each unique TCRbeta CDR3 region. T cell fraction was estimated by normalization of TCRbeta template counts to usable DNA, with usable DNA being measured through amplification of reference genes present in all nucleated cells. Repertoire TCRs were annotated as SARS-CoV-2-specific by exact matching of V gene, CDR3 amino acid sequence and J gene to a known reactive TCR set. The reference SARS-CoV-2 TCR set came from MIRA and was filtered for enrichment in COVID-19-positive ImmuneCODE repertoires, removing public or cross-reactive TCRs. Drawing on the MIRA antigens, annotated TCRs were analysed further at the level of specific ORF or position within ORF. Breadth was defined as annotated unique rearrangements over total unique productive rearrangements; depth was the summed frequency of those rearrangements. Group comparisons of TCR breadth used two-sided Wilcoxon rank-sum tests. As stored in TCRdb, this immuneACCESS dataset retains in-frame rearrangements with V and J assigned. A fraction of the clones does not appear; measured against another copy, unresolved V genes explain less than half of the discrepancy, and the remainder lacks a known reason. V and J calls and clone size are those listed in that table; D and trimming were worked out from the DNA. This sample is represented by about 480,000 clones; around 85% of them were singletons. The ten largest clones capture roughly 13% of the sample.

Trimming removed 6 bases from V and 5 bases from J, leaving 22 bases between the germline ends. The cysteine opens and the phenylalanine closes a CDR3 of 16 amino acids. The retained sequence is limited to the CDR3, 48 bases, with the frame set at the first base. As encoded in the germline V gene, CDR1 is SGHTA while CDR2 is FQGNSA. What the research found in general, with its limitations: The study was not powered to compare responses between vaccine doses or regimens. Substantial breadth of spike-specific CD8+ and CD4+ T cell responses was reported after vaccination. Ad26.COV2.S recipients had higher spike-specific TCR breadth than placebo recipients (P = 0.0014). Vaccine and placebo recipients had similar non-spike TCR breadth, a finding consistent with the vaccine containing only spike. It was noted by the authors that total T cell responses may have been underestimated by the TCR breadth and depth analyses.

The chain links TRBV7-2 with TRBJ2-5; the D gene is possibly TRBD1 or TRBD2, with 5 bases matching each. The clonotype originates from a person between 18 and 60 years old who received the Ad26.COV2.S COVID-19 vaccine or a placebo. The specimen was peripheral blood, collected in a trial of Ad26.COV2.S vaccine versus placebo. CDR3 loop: CASSLTGPHKRETQYF. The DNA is TGTGCCAGCAGTCTGACGGGACCCCACAAAAGGGAGACCCAGTACTTC. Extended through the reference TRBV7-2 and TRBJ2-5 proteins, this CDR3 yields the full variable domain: GAGVSQSPSNKVTEKGKDVELRCDPISGHTALYWYRQSLGQGLEFLIYFQGNSAPDKSGLPSDRFSAERTGGSVSTLTIQRTQQEDSAVYLCASSLTGPHKRETQYFGPGTRLLVL.